Sequencing of this T cell receptor (beta chain) was carried out in a study of T cell responses to AZD1222 COVID-19 vaccine. Broader study findings: Nearly half of spike-specific TCRs reportedly go after variant regions that carry no mutations.

Details on this clone: Its specificity is not known.

Generated by immunoSEQ multiplex PCR, the TCRdb table keeps only in-frame clones and is missing some. The sample holds more than 85,000 clones, around nine tenths seen once. The sequences come from peripheral blood, collected 28 days after the second AZD1222 dose. The TCR originated in an adult who received the AZD1222 COVID-19 vaccine.

The CDR3 loop reads CASSLLRGPYEQYF. CDR3 in DNA: TGTGCCAGCAGCTTATTACGTGGGCCCTACGAGCAGTACTTC. The chain couples TRBV7-2 to TRBJ2-7; D unresolved. The germline gives CDR1 SGHTA, CDR2 FQGNSA. Trimming removed 2 bases from V and 2 bases from J, with 10 bases in between. The CDR3 sequence is 14 residues long.